The 16 T cell receptor beta chains below were found in one sample sequenced in a study of post-analysis software for immune sequencing data. Whole-study results and caveats: Elevated frequency relative to controls characterized several TRBV segments in patients, TRBV5-6, TRBV5-1 and TRBV20-1 among them.

No antigens are known for them. TCR beta cDNA libraries had unique molecular identifiers. In TCRdb, the PCR reads were re-called with MiXCR into one record per CDR3 protein. The profile shows fewer than 700,000 distinct CDR3 sequences, 44% of them singletons. Sequencing was performed on blood. The receptors here all came from a girl aged 5-17 years with multiple sclerosis.

This sequence joins TRBV20-1 and TRBJ2-2, with unresolved D. The germline V gene encodes CDR1 DFQATT and CDR2 SNEGSKA (reference sequence). V was clipped by 0 bases and J by 0 bases, with 14 bases between them. This CDR3 is 17 amino acids long. The CDR3 is CSARDPRRFANTGELFF. In DNA, the CDR3 is TGCAGTGCTAGAGACCCGAGACGGTTCGCGAACACCGGGGAGCTGTTTTTT.

This rearrangement joins TRBV9 to TRBJ2-2; 12 bases map to TRBD2. V was clipped by 4 bases and J by 0 bases; unmatched bases: 4. CDR1 SGDLS and CDR2 YYNGEE come from the germline V gene. The CDR3 covers 17 residues. The CDR3, as DNA: TGTGCCAGCAGCTCCCGACTAGCGGGGGCGAACACCGGGGAGCTGTTTTTT. This sequence encodes CASSSRLAGANTGELFF.

In this sample, this clonotype turned up a few times. V and J are TRBV2 and TRBJ1-1, with D hard to call. The V gene lost 6 bases and the J gene lost 0 bases, with 14 bases spanning the gap. Germline values: CDR1 SNHLY, CDR2 FYNNEI. The CDR3 has 15 amino acids. The CDR3, as DNA: TGTGCCAGCAGAGTCGATGGACTTATGAACACTGAAGCTTTCTTT. Residues: CASRVDGLMNTEAFF.

The V and J genes are TRBV20-1 and TRBJ2-3; TRBD1 or TRBD2 may be the D gene (5 bases each). Per germline, CDR1 DFQATT and CDR2 SNEGSKA (reference sequence). The length of the CDR3 is 14 residues. Trimming left V 7 bases short and J 4 bases short, with 18 bases between. The CDR3 DNA reads as TGCAGTGTCCACCAGGGAAGAGGGGCAGATACGCAGTATTTT. It yields the protein CSVHQGRGADTQYF.

This clonotype was recorded once. V is TRBV6-5 and J is TRBJ2-5, with TRBD2 identical over 16 bases. With the DNA end fitting TRBJ2-7 better, the J assignment may be wrong. The germline V gene has CDR1 MNHEY and CDR2 SVGAGI. There are 16 residues in the CDR3. This CDR3 is CATGTSGGATGYEQYF. The CDR3 bases are TGTGCCACCGGGACTAGCGGGGGGGCCACCGGTTACGAGCAGTACTTC.

The chain has TRBV7-2 and TRBJ2-1; 7 nucleotides align to TRBD2. Germline CDR1 SGHTA, CDR2 FQGNSA. The V segment lost 1 base and the J segment 5 bases; nucleotides outside the gene matches: 14. This CDR3 comprises 18 residues. The CDR3 DNA reads as TGTGCCAGCAGCTTAGAACCGGCTGAGATAGCGGGTAACAATGAGCAGTTCTTC. Its translation is CASSLEPAEIAGNNEQFF.

In its sample, this clonotype was seen a few times. J is TRBJ2-4 and V is TRBV5-1; D is possibly TRBD2 (6 bases). The DNA end favors TRBJ2-7, so the J call may be wrong. The CDR3 loop spans 15 amino acids. The V gene's germline CDR1 is SGHRS and CDR2 YFSETQ. CDR3 DNA: TGCGCCAGCAGCCTGAGGTTAGCGGAGGGGCACGAGCAGTACTTC. Translation: CASSLRLAEGHEQYF.

This chain links TRBV5-1 with TRBJ2-7; 10 bases match TRBD1. CDR3 length: 14 amino acids. Trimming at V came to 4 bases and at J to 4 bases, leaving 5 bases not matched to a gene. Germline V gene sequence: CDR1 SGHRS, CDR2 YFSETQ. CDR3 sequence (DNA): TGCGCCAGCAGCGGGGGACAGGGGAATTACGAGCAGTACTTC. It codes for CASSGGQGNYEQYF.

This clonotype was picked up a small number of times. The chain couples TRBV12-3 or TRBV12-4 to TRBJ2-4; possibly TRBD2 for D (5 bases). CDR3 length: 14 amino acids. V was trimmed by 0 bases and J by 15 bases, leaving 18 bases between them. As DNA, the CDR3 is TGTGCCAGCAGTTTAGCTGGGTTCCAGTATGCGGGGTACTTC. Translated: CASSLAGFQYAGYF.

As for this clonotype: One end of the junction does not line up with germline, which may come from a read error. The chain uses TRBV12-3 or TRBV12-4 and TRBJ2-1; possibly TRBD1 or TRBD2 for D (6 bases each). This CDR3 region has 16 residues. CDR3 nucleotides: TGTGCCAGCAGTTACGACCAGGGGAGGAACTACAATGGGCAGTTCTTC. Protein product: CASSYDQGRNYNGQFF.

A few counts support this clonotype. This chain links TRBV12-3 or TRBV12-4 with TRBJ1-2, with D tentatively TRBD1 (5 bases). This CDR3 spans 13 amino acids. Trimming stripped 3 bases from V and 4 bases from J, with 9 bases between. CDR3 DNA: TGTGCCAGCAGTTTGGGGGTGGCCTATGGCTACACCTTC. Encoded protein: CASSLGVAYGYTF.

This clonotype came up a few times. The chain uses TRBV6-5 and TRBJ2-7; 10 bases are shared with TRBD2. The V segment lost 5 bases and the J segment 6 bases; nucleotides outside the gene matches: 10. The germline V gene encodes CDR1 MNHEY and CDR2 SVGAGI. The CDR3 sequence is 15 residues long. CDR3 bases: TGTGCCAGCAGTCAATTTAGCGGGAGGAGCGGCGAGCAGTACTTC. Translation: CASSQFSGRSGEQYF.

The J gene is TRBJ2-1, the V gene TRBV5-1; D unclear. CDR1 and CDR2 (germline): SGHRS, YFSETQ. V gave up 7 bases and J gave up 0 bases, with 17 bases separating them. The CDR3 length is 16 residues. In nucleotides, the CDR3 is TGCGCCAGCCGCCCTACCTGGCAGCACTCCTACAATGAGCAGTTCTTC. Its translation: CASRPTWQHSYNEQFF.

This rearrangement joins TRBV7-8 to TRBJ2-5, with D unresolved. Looked up from germline, CDR1 is SGHVS and CDR2 is FQNEAQ. CDR3 length equals 14 residues. Between the trimmed V and J ends, which lost 5 bases and 7 bases, there was a span of 17 bases. The CDR3 sequence: CASSPLIAQVTQYF. The DNA of the CDR3 is TGTGCCAGCAGCCCCCTAATTGCCCAGGTGACCCAGTACTTC. Drawing the rest from reference TRBV7-8 and TRBJ2-5, the complete variable domain is GAGVSQSPRYKVAKRGQDVALRCDPISGHVSLFWYQQALGQGPEFLTYFQNEAQLDKSGLPSDRFFAERPEGSVSTLKIQRTQQEDSAVYLCASSPLIAQVTQYFGPGTRLLVL.

This sequence joins TRBV5-1 and TRBJ1-5, with D tentatively TRBD1 (6 bases). The CDR3 is made up of 14 amino acids. V was trimmed by 0 bases and J by 6 bases, leaving 10 bases between them. Germline assignment: CDR1 SGHRS and CDR2 YFSETQ. The CDR3 spells CASSLGDRSQPQHF. In DNA form, the CDR3 reads TGCGCCAGCAGCTTGGGAGACAGGAGTCAGCCCCAGCATTTT.

The chain has TRBV7-2 and TRBJ1-5; TRBD1 aligns across 7 bases. Unmatched junction bases numbered 4, after V lost 1 base and J lost 7 bases. Germline V gene data show CDR1 as SGHTA and CDR2 as FQGNSA. The CDR3 runs 14 residues. The CDR3 DNA follows: TGTGCCAGCAGCTTAGACAGGGGAGGACAGCCCCAGCATTTT. Translation: CASSLDRGGQPQHF.